The 15 T cell receptor beta chains below were found in one sample sequenced in a study of CD4 T cells in relation to SARS-CoV-2 and coronaviruses. Assay used: immunoSEQ multiplex PCR; TCRdb lists only in-frame clones, some missing. The data show 30,000 or so clones, approximately 75% seen once. Before the COVID-19 pandemic, during about 2010-2018, CD4+ T cells were taken from unexposed donors. The cells were cultured for 10 days before CD4+ T cells were isolated. Their antigens remain unidentified. What was sequenced was CD4+ T cells from PBMCs, cultured in vitro. The source is a human donor in good health.

The chain uses TRBV29-1 and TRBJ2-3; D remains unclear. Germline-derived CDR1 and CDR2 are SQVTM and ANQGSEA. The CDR3 is 11 amino acids. V was trimmed by 6 bases and J by 4 bases, leaving 8 bases between them. The chain's CDR3 is CSVPMSDTQYF. CDR3 in DNA: TGCAGCGTCCCAATGTCAGATACGCAGTATTTT.

This clone was counted a few times. V usage is TRBV30 and J usage is TRBJ1-1; 11 nucleotides match TRBD1. Per the germline V gene, CDR1 is GTSNPN and CDR2 is SVGIG (reference sequence). V lost 3 bases, J lost 1 base, and 4 bases stayed unmatched. The CDR3 has 15 amino acids. The CDR3 spells CAWRGQGVRNTEAFF. Written as DNA, the CDR3 is TGTGCCTGGAGGGGACAGGGGGTCCGGAACACTGAAGCTTTCTTT.

This chain uses TRBV6-2 or TRBV6-3 with TRBJ1-1; D is unresolved. The CDR3 runs to 14 residues. Germline loops: CDR1 MNHEY, CDR2 SVGEGT. Trimming took 0 bases from V and 2 from J, leaving 7 bases between them. CDR3 in DNA: TGTGCCAGCAGTTACTCGGCGGAAAACACTGAAGCTTTCTTT. It is translated as CASSYSAENTEAFF.

The chain has TRBV7-2 and TRBJ2-7; D uncertain. The CDR3 consists of 14 residues. CDR1 SGHTA and CDR2 FQGNSA come from the germline V gene. Trimming pared 1 base from V and 5 bases from J, leaving 12 bases between. The CDR3 nucleotides read TGTGCCAGCAGCTTAGAATTGTCTATCCACGAGCAGTACTTC. It specifies CASSLELSIHEQYF.

This clone turned up a few times. This sequence joins TRBV19 and TRBJ1-1; D might be TRBD1 (6 bases). CDR3 length: 14 amino acids. V lost 5 bases and J 1 base, leaving 11 bases between the germline ends. CDR1 and CDR2 from the germline V gene are LNHDA and SQIVND (reference sequence). The CDR3: CASSRMDRNTEAFF. CDR3 nucleotide sequence: TGTGCCAGTAGTCGGATGGACAGGAACACTGAAGCTTTCTTT. Based on the CDR3 plus reference TRBV19 and TRBJ1-1, the full variable domain is DGGITQSPKYLFRKEGQNVTLSCEQNLNHDAMYWYRQDPGQGLRLIYYSQIVNDFQKGDIAEGYSVSREKKESFPLTVTSAQKNPTAFYLCASSRMDRNTEAFFGQGTRLTVV.

This clone has just one count. V gene TRBV19 combines with J gene TRBJ2-5; D is perhaps TRBD2 (6 bases). Germline V gene sequence: CDR1 LNHDA, CDR2 SQIVND (reference sequence). Trimming cost V 4 bases and J 4 bases, with 19 bases left between them. This CDR3 comprises 16 residues. The CDR3 region is CASSSLRGASIETQYF. CDR3 coding DNA: TGTGCCAGTAGTAGCCTTCGCGGGGCGTCAATAGAGACCCAGTACTTC.

The chain is built from TRBV10-1 and TRBJ2-1; 16 nucleotides align to TRBD2. The CDR3 consists of 15 residues. CDR1 and CDR2 (germline): WNHNN, SYGVQD (reference sequence). V trimming: 5 bases; J trimming: 8 bases; junction bases outside the gene matches: 3. The DNA of the CDR3 is TGCGCCAGCAGTTCAGGGACTAGCGGGGGGGATGAGCAGTTCTTC. This sequence encodes CASSSGTSGGDEQFF.

This clone was recorded only once. The J gene is TRBJ2-5, the V gene TRBV9; D is perhaps TRBD2 (5 bases). The CDR3 runs 14 residues. The V gene's germline CDR1 is SGDLS and CDR2 YYNGEE. V lost 4 bases and J 4 bases, leaving 14 bases between the germline ends. As DNA, the CDR3 is TGTGCCAGCAGCCCCTCCGGGGTTTCAGAGACCCAGTACTTC. Protein product: CASSPSGVSETQYF.

The chain joins TRBV7-9 to TRBJ1-4; unclear D gene. Trimming removed 4 bases from V and 8 bases from J, with 8 bases in between. The CDR3 has 12 amino acids. CDR1 is SEHNR and CDR2 is FQNEAQ in the germline V gene (reference sequence). CDR3 region: CASSSAGEKLFF. The CDR3 DNA sequence: TGTGCCAGCAGCTCTGCTGGGGAAAAACTGTTTTTT.

This chain connects TRBV5-1 to TRBJ2-3, with 8 bases matching TRBD2. The CDR3 spans 16 residues. V gave up 0 bases and J gave up 5 bases; unmatched junction bases: 8. Germline CDR1 SGHRS, CDR2 YFSETQ. This chain's CDR3 is CASSLGTGGPLDTQYF. The CDR3, as DNA: TGCGCCAGCAGCTTGGGAACGGGAGGGCCGTTAGATACGCAGTATTTT.

The chain couples TRBV5-1 to TRBJ1-2; 10 nucleotides agree with TRBD1. This CDR3 is built from 14 residues. CDR1 and CDR2 (germline): SGHRS, YFSETQ. V lost 3 bases, J lost 8 bases, and 7 bases stayed unmatched. The CDR3 sequence is CASSSRDRGGGYTF. The CDR3 nucleotides are TGCGCCAGCAGCTCCCGGGACAGGGGTGGAGGCTACACCTTC.

V gene TRBV19 combines with J gene TRBJ2-1, with a possible D match to TRBD1 (5 bases). Per germline, CDR1 LNHDA and CDR2 SQIVND (reference sequence). V was shortened by 5 bases and J by 15 bases, with 14 bases between the two germline ends. The CDR3 extends over 11 amino acids. CDR3 coding DNA: TGTGCCAGTAGTCCGGGCCAGGGATGGTTCTTC. This translates into CASSPGQGWFF.

The genes are TRBV6-5 and TRBJ2-1; TRBD2 agrees at 10 bases. Trimming took 6 bases from V and 12 from J; bases not matched to a gene: 11. The length of the CDR3 is 14 residues. Germline V lookup: CDR1 MNHEY, CDR2 SVGAGI. Written as DNA, the CDR3 is TGTGCCAGCAGGGAGCGGGGGGGCCATTCGGCGCAGTTCTTC. It is translated as CASRERGGHSAQFF.

This chain links TRBV10-3 with TRBJ2-7, with TRBD1 identical over 7 bases. Germline-derived CDR1 and CDR2 are ENHRY and SYGVKD. With 6 bases clipped from V and 2 bases from J, the junction kept 7 bases outside the gene matches. The CDR3 contains 14 residues. Here the CDR3 reads CAIRGTALPYEQYF. CDR3 in DNA: TGTGCCATCAGGGGGACAGCCCTGCCCTACGAGCAGTACTTC.

V is TRBV4-3 and J is TRBJ2-7; 8 bases line up with TRBD1. Germline V gene sequence: CDR1 LGHNA, CDR2 YSLEER. The V and J ends lost 3 bases and 2 bases, in that order; junction bases with no gene match: 3. The CDR3 is 14 amino acids. As DNA, the CDR3 is TGCGCCAGCAGCCAGGACAGGGCGGCCTACGAGCAGTACTTC. The encoded protein is CASSQDRAAYEQYF.